A single T cell receptor (beta chain) is shown here with its context. Its specificity is unknown. This entry is derived from a study of shared clonotypes between healthy human individuals. Overall study findings and caveats: It was the few donors that limited the genetic and exposure-history diversity represented. Shared clonotypes: about 4.6% naive CD4, around 3.7% naive CD8, 2.3% memory CD4, about 0.41% memory CD8.

In the authors' workflow: ImmunoSEQ junction-only sequences lacked quality scores, so their filtering differed. The assay was immunoSEQ multiplex PCR, and TCRdb's table has in-frame clones only and misses some. The D gene and trimming were derived from the DNA, and the V and J assignments and clone size from that table. The data hold some 2.1 million clones, with just under 95% observed a single time. This CDR3 has 10 residues. V lost 4 bases, J lost 7 bases, and 7 bases lay in between. Germline V CDR1 and CDR2: GTSNPN, SVGIG (reference sequence). CD8 cells classed as naive were CD45RO-negative and positively selected for CCR7, excluding terminally differentiated effector memory CD45RA+ cells. Those who donated, Caucasian adults without exception, all lived in Nashville, Tennessee.

The clonotype originates from a man between 18 and 35 years old in good health. Some clones in this sample may be carry-over from other donors' samples. Sequencing input: naive CD8+ T cells from PBMCs. This rearrangement joins TRBV30 to TRBJ1-1; D gene unclear. CDR3 sequence reads: CAWIRNEAFF. The CDR3 DNA follows: TGTGCCTGGATCCGTAATGAAGCTTTCTTT.